Listed below are T cell receptor beta chains from one sample, sequenced in a study of blood T cells in healthy people across ages. TCRdb re-derived calls from the 5' RACE reads in MiXCR, one entry per CDR3 protein. The profile shows approximately 830,000 distinct CDR3 sequences, around two thirds of them singletons. Sequenced input: blood. Source of these receptors: a man aged 25 to 40 in good health. CDR3s include the opening cysteine and the closing phenylalanine or tryptophan. The order of the fields is J gene, V gene, clone size, D gene, CDR3 length, CDR3 protein, CDR3 DNA. D genes are given only for firm matches. A clone size is listed for some rows: how often the clone was seen (once, few, many), or a class if it is expanded.

>TRBJ2-3|TRBV2|.|TRBD1|14
CASTGQGGPDTQYF
TGTGCCAGCACCGGACAGGGCGGACCAGATACGCAGTATTTT
>TRBJ1-2|TRBV11-2|.|.|16
CASSLDETGPSKGYTF
TGTGCCAGCAGCTTAGATGAAACGGGACCCTCCAAAGGCTACACCTTC
>TRBJ2-7|TRBV15|.|.|13
CATSRGDSAEQYF
TGTGCCACCAGCAGAGGGGATAGCGCTGAGCAGTACTTC
>TRBJ2-7|TRBV18|few|.|15
CASSPGSGVSYEQYF
TGTGCCAGCTCACCCGGATCGGGGGTGAGCTACGAGCAGTACTTC
>TRBJ1-5|TRBV30|.|.|14
CAWSVSGGVGPQHF
TGTGCCTGGAGTGTTTCCGGGGGCGTTGGGCCCCAGCATTTT
>TRBJ2-5|TRBV12-3/TRBV12-4|few|.|15
CASRSRGSEAETQYF
TGTGCCAGCCGATCCCGGGGTAGCGAGGCGGAGACCCAGTACTTC
>TRBJ2-2|TRBV7-3|.|.|14
CASSGQVVAGELFF
TGTGCCAGCAGCGGGCAGGTTGTGGCCGGGGAGCTGTTTTTT
>TRBJ1-2|TRBV27|.|.|17
CASRTDGLFSINYGYTF
TGTGCCAGCAGAACTGACGGGTTGTTCTCTATTAACTATGGCTACACCTTC
>TRBJ1-2|TRBV6-1|.|.|12
CASSEGISGYTF
TGTGCCAGCAGCGAGGGGATAAGTGGCTACACCTTC
>TRBJ2-7|TRBV7-8|.|.|16
CASSLSSAAGVGEQYF
TGTGCCAGCAGCTTATCGTCGGCGGCAGGGGTGGGGGAGCAGTACTTC
>TRBJ1-6|TRBV28|few|.|16
CASSSDSPGDNSPLHF
TGTGCCAGCAGTAGTGACAGCCCCGGAGATAATTCACCCCTCCACTTT
>TRBJ1-6|TRBV6-2/TRBV6-3|few|TRBD1|15
CASSYGTGGNSPLHF
TGTGCCAGCAGTTACGGAACAGGGGGCAATTCACCCCTCCACTTT
>TRBJ2-7|TRBV6-5|once|.|16
CASSYSHQSNSYEQYF
TGTGCCAGCAGTTACTCTCACCAATCCAACAGCTACGAGCAGTACTTC
>TRBJ2-5|TRBV10-3|.|TRBD1|12
CASSDREETQYF
TGTGCCAGTTCGGACAGGGAAGAGACCCAGTACTTC
>TRBJ2-1|TRBV5-6|.|.|13
CASSLINLNEQFF
TGTGCCAGCAGCTTAATCAACCTCAATGAGCAGTTCTTC
>TRBJ2-1|TRBV15|.|TRBD2|17
CATSRDLRTSGIDEQFF
TGTGCCACCAGCAGAGATCTAAGGACTAGTGGCATCGATGAGCAGTTCTTC
>TRBJ2-7|TRBV5-1|.|TRBD1|16
CASSPTDRRNTEEQYF
TGCGCCAGCAGCCCTACGGACAGGCGGAACACTGAAGAGCAGTACTTC
>TRBJ2-1|TRBV20-1|many|TRBD2|13
CSDTGLAANEQFF
TGCAGTGACACGGGACTAGCGGCCAATGAGCAGTTCTTC
>TRBJ2-3|TRBV29-1|.|.|12
CSAVQGTDTQYF
TGCAGCGCCGTCCAGGGCACAGATACGCAGTATTTT
>TRBJ1-6|TRBV5-1|.|.|14
CASSSGTIDSPLHF
TGCGCCAGCAGCTCGGGGACCATAGATTCACCCCTCCACTTT
>TRBJ1-6|TRBV20-1|.|.|11
CSARERYLLHF
TGCAGTGCGAGAGAAAGGTACCTACTCCACTTT
>TRBJ1-2|TRBV5-8|few|.|13
CASSPDIRYGYTF
TGTGCCAGCAGCCCCGACATACGCTATGGCTACACCTTC
>TRBJ2-2|TRBV24-1|.|TRBD2|16
CATSDPGTSGTGELFF
TGTGCCACCAGTGATCCCGGGACTAGTGGTACCGGGGAGCTGTTTTTT
>TRBJ1-2|TRBV13|few|.|13
CASSPRATYGYTF
TGTGCCAGCAGCCCCCGAGCGACGTATGGCTACACCTTC
>TRBJ2-1|TRBV28|.|.|13
CASRPSGDNEQFF
TGTGCCAGCAGGCCCTCGGGAGACAATGAGCAGTTCTTC
>TRBJ2-1|TRBV4-2|many|TRBD2|16
CASSQDWTSAYNEQFF
TGTGCCAGCAGCCAAGACTGGACTAGCGCCTACAATGAGCAGTTCTTC
>TRBJ2-5|TRBV7-2|.|.|15
CASSLTGIPQETQYF
TGTGCCAGCAGCTTAACAGGGATCCCTCAAGAGACCCAGTACTTC
>TRBJ1-2|TRBV15|few|.|15
CATSSRPNRLDGYTF
TGTGCCACCAGCAGTCGCCCCAATCGCTTGGATGGCTACACCTTC
>TRBJ2-5|TRBV15|.|.|12
CATKGIKETQYF
TGTGCCACCAAAGGAATAAAGGAGACCCAGTACTTC
>TRBJ2-5|TRBV29-1|few|.|13
CSVDVGEPETQYF
TGCAGCGTTGACGTGGGGGAACCAGAGACCCAGTACTTC
>TRBJ2-7|TRBV12-3/TRBV12-4|once|.|13
CASSSQASYEQYF
TGTGCCAGCAGTTCCCAGGCCTCCTACGAGCAGTACTTC
>TRBJ1-1|TRBV6-5|.|.|11
CASGRGTEAFF
TGTGCCAGCGGGCGGGGCACTGAAGCTTTCTTT
>TRBJ2-3|TRBV20-1|.|TRBD2|15
CSARSLAGRGDTQYF
TGCAGTGCTAGGAGTCTAGCGGGGCGTGGAGATACGCAGTATTTT
>TRBJ1-3|TRBV4-3|.|.|18
CASSQETPGGSGGNTIYF
TGCGCCAGCAGCCAAGAAACCCCCGGGGGCTCAGGGGGAAACACCATATATTTT
>TRBJ2-7|TRBV11-2|few|TRBD1|22
CASSLVRGATTGMGNSGYEQYF
TGTGCCAGCAGCTTAGTGAGAGGGGCGACGACAGGGATGGGCAATTCGGGCTACGAGCAGTACTTC
>TRBJ2-4|TRBV6-1|few|TRBD2|16
CASIDGLLREDYIQYF
TGTGCCAGCATCGACGGACTACTCCGGGAGGACTACATTCAGTACTTC
>TRBJ2-7|TRBV6-6|few|.|13
CASSGARSYEQYF
TGTGCCAGCAGTGGGGCCCGTTCCTACGAGCAGTACTTC
>TRBJ2-4|TRBV3-1|.|.|20
CASGQDIRGHRRPGNEVQYF
TGTGCCAGCGGCCAAGATATCAGGGGCCACCGCCGGCCTGGGAACGAAGTGCAGTACTTC
>TRBJ2-7|TRBV20-1|.|TRBD1|13
CSARTGLTYEQYF
TGCAGTGCCCGGACAGGGTTGACCTACGAGCAGTACTTC
>TRBJ1-4|TRBV20-1|.|TRBD1|14
CSARENRGREKLFF
TGCAGTGCTAGAGAGAACAGGGGGCGTGAAAAACTGTTTTTT
>TRBJ1-5|TRBV7-9|.|.|15
CASSLGSGVGQPQHF
TGTGCCAGCAGCTTAGGGTCAGGGGTCGGTCAGCCCCAGCATTTT
>TRBJ1-1|TRBV5-1|.|.|15
CASSSRASGNTEAFF
TGCGCCAGCAGCTCGCGTGCGTCTGGGAACACTGAAGCTTTCTTT
>TRBJ2-1|TRBV5-1|few|.|12
CASSAGRNEQFF
TGCGCCAGCAGCGCGGGACGAAATGAGCAGTTCTTC
>TRBJ2-7|TRBV9|.|.|9
CVSGYEQYF
TGTGTATCTGGCTACGAGCAGTACTTC
>TRBJ2-7|TRBV4-3|.|TRBD1|17
CASSQGTGGFSSYEQYF
TGCGCCAGCAGCCAAGGGACAGGGGGCTTCAGCTCCTACGAGCAGTACTTC
>TRBJ2-4|TRBV11-2|once|TRBD2|15
CASSGLAGGKNIQYF
TGTGCCAGCAGCGGACTAGCGGGGGGAAAAAACATTCAGTACTTC
>TRBJ2-1|TRBV28|few|TRBD1|15
CASSLSGGFYNEQFF
TGTGCCAGCAGTTTATCAGGGGGCTTTTACAATGAGCAGTTCTTC
>TRBJ2-7|TRBV6-2/TRBV6-3|.|.|16
CASSYSVCAATYEQYF
TGTGCCAGCAGTTATTCGGTCTGTGCGGCAACCTACGAGCAGTACTTC
>TRBJ1-1|TRBV14|.|.|14
CASSLLDRNTEAFF
TGTGCCAGCAGCCTCCTCGACAGGAACACTGAAGCTTTCTTT
>TRBJ1-4|TRBV7-2|.|TRBD1|14
CASSLAGGSEKLFF
TGTGCCAGCAGCTTAGCAGGGGGCAGTGAAAAACTGTTTTTT
>TRBJ1-1|TRBV6-2/TRBV6-3|once|TRBD1|14
CASTRGQGATEAFF
TGTGCCAGCACCCGGGGACAGGGGGCCACTGAAGCTTTCTTT
>TRBJ2-7|TRBV4-3|.|.|13
CASSHGRRYEQYF
TGCGCCAGCAGCCACGGCAGGAGATACGAGCAGTACTTC